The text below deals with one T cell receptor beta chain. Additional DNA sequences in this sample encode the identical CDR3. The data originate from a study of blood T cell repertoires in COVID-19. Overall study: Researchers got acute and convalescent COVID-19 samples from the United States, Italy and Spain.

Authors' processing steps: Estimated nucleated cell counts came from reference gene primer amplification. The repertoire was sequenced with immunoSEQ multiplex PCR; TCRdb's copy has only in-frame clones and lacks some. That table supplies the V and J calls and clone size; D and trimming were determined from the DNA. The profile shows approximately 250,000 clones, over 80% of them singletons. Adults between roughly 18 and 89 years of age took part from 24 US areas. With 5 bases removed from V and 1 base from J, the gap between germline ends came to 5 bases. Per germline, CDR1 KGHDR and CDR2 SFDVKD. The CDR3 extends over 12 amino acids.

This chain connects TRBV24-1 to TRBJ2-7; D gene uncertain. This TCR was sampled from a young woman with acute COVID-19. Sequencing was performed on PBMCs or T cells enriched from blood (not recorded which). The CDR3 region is CATSAGSYEQYF. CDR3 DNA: TGTGCCACCAGTGCAGGTTCCTACGAGCAGTACTTC.